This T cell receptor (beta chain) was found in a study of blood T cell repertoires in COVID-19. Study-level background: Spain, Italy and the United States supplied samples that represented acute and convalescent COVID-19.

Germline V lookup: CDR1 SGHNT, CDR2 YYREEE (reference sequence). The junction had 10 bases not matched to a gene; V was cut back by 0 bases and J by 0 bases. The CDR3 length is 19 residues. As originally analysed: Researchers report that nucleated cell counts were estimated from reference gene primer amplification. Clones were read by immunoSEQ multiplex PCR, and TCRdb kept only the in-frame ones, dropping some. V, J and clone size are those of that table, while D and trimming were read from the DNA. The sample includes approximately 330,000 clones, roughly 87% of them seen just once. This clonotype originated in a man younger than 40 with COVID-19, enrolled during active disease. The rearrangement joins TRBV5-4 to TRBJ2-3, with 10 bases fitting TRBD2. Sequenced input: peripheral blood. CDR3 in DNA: TGTGCCAGCAGCTTGGATCGCCTAGCGGGAGCATCTAGCACAGATACGCAGTATTTT. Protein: CASSLDRLAGASSTDTQYF.